Shown below are 30 T cell receptor beta chains from a single sample sequenced in a study of regulatory T cells in long-lasting Graves disease. As for time point: newly diagnosed GD, antithyroid drugs for less than 3 months. The TCR library was made from RNA extracted from PBMCs. Relying on iRepertoire HTBI primers and Arm-PCR of CDR3 regions, the team built TCR beta libraries. TCRdb processed the multiplex PCR reads anew with MiXCR; each CDR3 protein has one entry. The sample records around 450,000 distinct CDR3 sequences, about 15% being singletons. These data also formed part of another study, on T cells in Graves' hyperthyroidism and ophthalmopathy.

Source: peripheral blood mononuclear cells (PBMCs), taken at new diagnosis, from a patient treated with antithyroid drugs. Source of these receptors: a woman aged 30 to 39 with Graves disease.

The chain is built from TRBV3-1 and TRBJ1-1, with D tentatively TRBD1 (5 bases). Germline assignment: CDR1 LGHDT and CDR2 YNNKEL (reference sequence). V lost 6 bases to trimming and J lost 4 bases, with 12 bases between them. CDR3 length equals 13 residues. The CDR3 region has the DNA TGTGCCAGCAGTTACCTTAGGGGCACTGAAGCTTTCTTT. Translating it yields CASSYLRGTEAFF.

Regarding this clonotype: A read error likely explains this, since a far larger clone differs by one base. V and J are TRBV2 and TRBJ1-6; D is possibly TRBD1 (5 bases). V was pared by 4 bases and J by 7 bases, with 17 bases between. CDR1 SNHLY and CDR2 FYNNEI come from the germline V gene. The CDR3 covers 16 residues. CDR3 sequence (DNA): TGTGCCAGCAGTGGAGATCTAGGGGTTGGAAATTCACCCCTCCACTTT. This translates into CASSGDLGVGNSPLHF. Looking up the rest from reference TRBV2 and TRBJ1-6 gives the full variable domain: EPEVTQTPSHQVTQMGQEVILRCVPISNHLYFYWYRQILGQKVEFLVSFYNNEISEKSEIFDDQFSVERPDGSNFTLKIRSTKLEDSAMYFCASSGDLGVGNSPLHFGNGTRLTVT.

V gene TRBV19 combines with J gene TRBJ1-4; no definite D call. The CDR3 is 14 residues long. Germline V gene lookup returns CDR1 LNHDA and CDR2 SQIVND (reference sequence). The V end was cut by 4 bases, the J end by 3 bases, with 9 bases between. For the CDR3, the DNA is TGTGCCAGTAGTAAACAACTAGCTAATGAAAAACTGTTTTTT. It yields the protein CASSKQLANEKLFF.

Only a few counts were recorded for this clonotype. The chain has TRBV5-1 and TRBJ2-1; tentative D call: TRBD2 (6 bases). Germline values: CDR1 SGHRS, CDR2 YFSETQ. The V gene lost 1 base and the J gene lost 10 bases, with 18 bases spanning the gap. CDR3 length: 15 amino acids. The CDR3 bases are TGCGCCAGCAGCTTGCGGACTACCGACACCGGGGAGCAGTTCTTC. It encodes CASSLRTTDTGEQFF. The entire variable domain, with the rest obtained from reference TRBV5-1 and TRBJ2-1, is as follows: KAGVTQTPRYLIKTRGQQVTLSCSPISGHRSVSWYQQTPGQGLQFLFEYFSETQRNKGNFPGRFSGRQFSNSRSEMNVSTLELGDSALYLCASSLRTTDTGEQFFGPGTRLTVL.

The rearrangement joins TRBV4-1 to TRBJ2-7; TRBD1 matches at 7 bases. CDR1 MGHRA and CDR2 YSYEKL come from the germline V gene. CDR3 size: 14 residues. Unmatched junction bases numbered 2, after V lost 0 bases and J lost 3 bases. The CDR3 sequence: CASSQEPGGYEQYF. The CDR3 coding sequence is TGCGCCAGCAGCCAAGAACCAGGGGGCTACGAGCAGTACTTC.

V usage is TRBV19 and J usage is TRBJ2-5; a possible D gene is TRBD2 (6 bases). Germline V lookup: CDR1 LNHDA, CDR2 SQIVND (reference sequence). The ends were cut back, 7 bases at V and 2 bases at J, with 14 bases in the middle. The CDR3 spans 14 residues. The CDR3, as DNA: TGTGCCAGTACCCGGGAGTTGCAGCAAGAGACCCAGTACTTC. Translation gives CASTRELQQETQYF.

This clonotype appeared many times. The chain couples TRBV29-1 to TRBJ1-1; D may be TRBD1 (6 bases). This CDR3 has 12 residues. Germline-derived CDR1 and CDR2 are SQVTM and ANQGSEA. The V end lost 8 bases, the J end lost 4 bases, and 14 bases lay between the germline ends. In DNA, the CDR3 is TGCAGCTCAACGACAGGAGTCACTGAAGCTTTCTTT. Residues: CSSTTGVTEAFF.

This clonotype was found many times. This chain joins TRBV2 and TRBJ2-1; 7 bases agree with TRBD2. The V gene end was trimmed by 7 bases and the J gene end by 8 bases; junction bases not matched to a gene: 5. Germline CDR1 and CDR2: SNHLY and FYNNEI. The CDR3 is 12 amino acids. The CDR3 sequence is CASTVSGYEQFF. DNA for the CDR3: TGTGCCAGCACCGTTAGCGGGTATGAGCAGTTCTTC.

At least ten counts were recorded for this clonotype. The genes are TRBV18 and TRBJ1-2; D is unclear. Per the germline V gene, CDR1 is KGHSH and CDR2 is LQKENI. The CDR3 sequence is 13 residues long. Trimming took 4 bases from V and 2 from J, leaving 8 bases between them. In DNA, the CDR3 is TGTGCCAGCTCACAGGACGGAAACTATGGCTACACCTTC. Its protein product is CASSQDGNYGYTF.

This clonotype was seen at least ten times. The chain recombines TRBV6-1 with TRBJ2-3; 7 positions agree with TRBD2. Germline V gives CDR1 MNHNS, CDR2 SASEGT. This CDR3 has 15 residues. V was clipped by 3 bases and J by 3 bases; unmatched bases: 6. The CDR3 region is CASSDWNGRTDTQYF. CDR3 in DNA: TGTGCCAGCAGTGATTGGAACGGGAGGACAGATACGCAGTATTTT.

This chain uses TRBV20-1 with TRBJ2-5; D not resolved. The CDR3 has 13 amino acids. Germline-derived CDR1 and CDR2 are DFQATT and SNEGSKA (reference sequence). V was trimmed by 2 bases and J by 0 bases, leaving 7 bases between them. The CDR3 bases are TGCAGTGCTAGACGGACGCACCAAGAGACCCAGTACTTC. It translates to CSARRTHQETQYF.

This chain connects TRBV25-1 to TRBJ1-2; unclear D gene. The germline gives CDR1 MGHDK, CDR2 SYGVNS. The V end lost 3 bases, the J end lost 8 bases, and 13 bases lay between the germline ends. This CDR3 is 13 amino acids long. The CDR3 here is CASSDSRRDGYTF. CDR3 DNA sequence: TGTGCCAGCAGTGATTCCCGGCGCGACGGCTACACCTTC.

In the case of this clonotype: It differs at one base from a far larger clone, so likely a read error. The CDR3 end shows no conserved phenylalanine or tryptophan, and so a read error is likely. The DNA is omitted, as the CDR3 cannot be located on it reliably, and the CDR3 follows TCRdb's listing. The chain links TRBV11-2 to TRBJ2-3; the D segment call TRBD2 is taken from the table without a DNA check. The germline V gene has CDR1 SGHAT and CDR2 FQNNGV. Both ends counted, the CDR3 spans 15 residues. CDR3 sequence reads: CASSPGLAGGDEQYC.

This sequence joins TRBV7-2 and TRBJ1-2, with 9 bases that match TRBD1. Germline CDR1 reads SGHTA; CDR2 reads FQGNSA. The junction had 6 bases not matched to a gene; V was cut back by 5 bases and J by 5 bases. The CDR3 is 14 residues long. The CDR3 nucleotides read TGTGCCAGCAGCACCAGGACAGGGGAATATGGCTACACCTTC. Translated, it gives CASSTRTGEYGYTF. Complete variable domain (other parts from reference TRBV7-2 and TRBJ1-2): GAGVSQSPSNKVTEKGKDVELRCDPISGHTALYWYRQSLGQGLEFLIYFQGNSAPDKSGLPSDRFSAERTGGSVSTLTIQRTQQEDSAVYLCASSTRTGEYGYTFGSGTRLTVV.

This clonotype was counted only a few times. This rearrangement joins TRBV14 to TRBJ1-2; a possible D gene is TRBD1 (5 bases). The CDR3 length is 15 residues. Deletions cut 4 bases from V and 0 bases from J, with 12 bases between. Germline V gives CDR1 SGHDN, CDR2 FVKESK. The CDR3 protein is CASSLRTNANYGYTF. DNA for the CDR3: TGTGCCAGCAGCCTTCGGACAAATGCTAACTATGGCTACACCTTC.

This clonotype has a single count. This chain joins TRBV5-4 and TRBJ2-7; D is unclear. V lost 6 bases and J 7 bases, leaving 17 bases between the germline ends. The CDR3 consists of 13 residues. CDR1 and CDR2 from the germline V gene are SGHNT and YYREEE (reference sequence). This CDR3 is CASTFPTSNEQYF. The CDR3 nucleotides read TGTGCCAGCACCTTTCCGACTTCTAATGAGCAGTACTTC. The full variable domain, its missing parts supplied by reference TRBV5-4 and TRBJ2-7, is ETGVTQSPTHLIKTRGQQVTLRCSSQSGHNTVSWYQQALGQGPQFIFQYYREEENGRGNFPPRFSGLQFPNYSSELNVNALELDDSALYLCASTFPTSNEQYFGPGTRLTVT.

This clonotype occurred many times. The rearrangement joins TRBV6-1 to TRBJ1-5; D unclear. The ends were cut back, 6 bases at V and 3 bases at J, with 9 bases in the middle. From germline, CDR1 is MNHNS and CDR2 SASEGT. The CDR3 runs to 13 residues. DNA of the CDR3: TGTGCCAGCAGAAGGGCGCTCAATCAGCCCCAGCATTTT. Amino acids: CASRRALNQPQHF.

Note on this clonotype: A much larger clone is a single base away; this may be a read error. V is TRBV6-2 or TRBV6-3 and J is TRBJ1-1, with D unresolved. The CDR3 covers 15 residues. Trimming pared 6 bases from V and 0 bases from J, leaving 14 bases between. The germline CDR1 and CDR2 sequences are MNHEY and SVGEGT. Here the CDR3 DNA reads TGTGCCAGCAGGCTGGAGGGCGGCGTGAACACTGAAGCTTTCTTT. Translation gives CASRLEGGVNTEAFF.

In this sample, this clonotype turned up a few times. The chain links TRBV24-1 to TRBJ2-5, with D uncertain. Germline CDR1 reads KGHDR; CDR2 reads SFDVKD. There are 14 residues in the CDR3. Trimming left V 4 bases short and J 5 bases short, with 13 bases between. CDR3 amino acids: CATSEMTPRETQYF. Here the CDR3 DNA reads TGTGCCACCAGTGAAATGACACCACGGGAGACCCAGTACTTC.

Notes on this clonotype: This sequence may be a read error, since a much larger clone differs from it by one base. This chain uses TRBV28 with TRBJ2-3; D tentatively fits TRBD1 or TRBD2 (5 bases each). The CDR3 is 15 amino acids. The germline V gene encodes CDR1 MDHEN and CDR2 SYDVKM. For the CDR3, the DNA is TGTGCCAGCAGTTTCCCCGGGACGGGGTCAGATACGCGGTATTTT. Translated, it gives CASSFPGTGSDTRYF.

This clonotype was seen many times. This rearrangement joins TRBV9 to TRBJ1-1; 9 bases line up with TRBD1. This CDR3 comprises 15 residues. The germline V gene has CDR1 SGDLS and CDR2 YYNGEE. With V trimmed by 4 bases and J by 3 bases, 7 bases remained unmatched. The CDR3 spells CASSLGRTGDTEAFF. The CDR3 nucleotides read TGTGCCAGCAGCCTTGGTAGGACAGGGGACACTGAAGCTTTCTTT.

The table lists this clonotype with many counts. The J gene is TRBJ1-1, the V gene TRBV29-1, with D possibly matching TRBD1 (6 bases). The CDR3 consists of 15 residues. CDR1 SQVTM and CDR2 ANQGSEA come from the germline V gene. V was trimmed by 2 bases and J by 3 bases, leaving 16 bases between them. The CDR3 spells CSVELGEGGYTEAFF. The CDR3, as DNA: TGCAGCGTTGAATTAGGGGAGGGGGGGTACACTGAAGCTTTCTTT.

CDR3 loop: CASSSGTSATGGETQYF. The CDR3, as DNA: TGTGCCAGCAGTTCCGGGACTAGCGCCACCGGAGGAGAGACCCAGTACTTC. The chain combines TRBV12-3 or TRBV12-4 with TRBJ2-5; TRBD2 matches at 10 bases. V was pared by 4 bases and J by 4 bases, with 12 bases of the junction left unmatched. This CDR3 region has 17 residues.

This clonotype showed up just a few times. The chain is built from TRBV7-8 and TRBJ2-1, with D unresolved. Per germline, CDR1 SGHVS and CDR2 FQNEAQ. The CDR3 covers 14 residues. Trimming left V 0 bases short and J 3 bases short, with 6 bases between. CDR3 DNA: TGTGCCAGCAGCTTAGCGCTTCTCTACAATGAGCAGTTCTTC. It translates to CASSLALLYNEQFF.

The gene calls are TRBV2 and TRBJ2-7, with 9 nucleotides matching TRBD1. The CDR3 consists of 15 residues. Germline trimming cut 11 bases from V and 3 bases from J; bases unmatched to any gene: 14. The germline CDR1 and CDR2 sequences are SNHLY and FYNNEI. Here the CDR3 DNA reads TGTGCCCTCCGAAGGTTAGCGGACAGGGGCTACGAGCAGTACTTC. It translates to CALRRLADRGYEQYF.

V usage is TRBV19 and J usage is TRBJ1-3, with a possible D match to TRBD1 (5 bases). The germline V gene has CDR1 LNHDA and CDR2 SQIVND (reference sequence). V was pared by 2 bases and J by 7 bases, with 21 bases between. The CDR3 runs 17 residues. CDR3 protein: CASSIKVRTQTPNTIYF. The CDR3 coding sequence is TGTGCCAGTAGTATAAAGGTCCGGACACAGACCCCCAACACCATATATTTT.

The chain joins TRBV27 to TRBJ2-2; possibly TRBD2 for D (7 bases). Trimming pared 3 bases from V and 0 bases from J, leaving 20 bases between. This CDR3 has 19 amino acids. Germline assignment: CDR1 MNHEY and CDR2 SMNVEV (reference sequence). In nucleotides, the CDR3 is TGTGCCAGCAGTTTGGGGGCTCCTGGAAGCGGGGCGAACACCGGGGAGCTGTTTTTT. Amino acids: CASSLGAPGSGANTGELFF.

The V gene is TRBV29-1, the J gene TRBJ1-2; 7 bases line up with TRBD1. The length of the CDR3 is 13 residues. Germline-derived CDR1 and CDR2 are SQVTM and ANQGSEA. After removal of 1 base from V and 4 bases from J, the junction contained 3 bases not matched to a gene. This chain's CDR3 is CSVEGDSPYGYTF. CDR3 nucleotide sequence: TGCAGCGTTGAAGGGGACAGTCCCTATGGCTACACCTTC.

This clonotype was recorded a few times. The chain carries TRBV20-1 and TRBJ2-7; D is ambiguous. This CDR3 is built from 12 residues. Deletions cut 1 base from V and 6 bases from J, with 10 bases between. The germline V gene encodes CDR1 DFQATT and CDR2 SNEGSKA (reference sequence). CDR3 sequence: CSARVPAGEQYF. CDR3 DNA: TGCAGTGCTAGAGTTCCAGCAGGCGAGCAGTACTTC.

On this clonotype: The junction shows a germline mismatch at one end, possibly a read error. This chain links TRBV6-1 with TRBJ2-3; TRBD1 matches 8 bases. The tail of the sequence fits TRBJ1-1 better, so the J call may be wrong. Germline V gene lookup returns CDR1 MNHNS and CDR2 SASEGT. The length of the CDR3 is 15 residues. CDR3 coding DNA: TGTGCCAGCAGTGACAGAACCGGACAGGGTACTGTAGCTTTCTTT. This codes for CASSDRTGQGTVAFF.